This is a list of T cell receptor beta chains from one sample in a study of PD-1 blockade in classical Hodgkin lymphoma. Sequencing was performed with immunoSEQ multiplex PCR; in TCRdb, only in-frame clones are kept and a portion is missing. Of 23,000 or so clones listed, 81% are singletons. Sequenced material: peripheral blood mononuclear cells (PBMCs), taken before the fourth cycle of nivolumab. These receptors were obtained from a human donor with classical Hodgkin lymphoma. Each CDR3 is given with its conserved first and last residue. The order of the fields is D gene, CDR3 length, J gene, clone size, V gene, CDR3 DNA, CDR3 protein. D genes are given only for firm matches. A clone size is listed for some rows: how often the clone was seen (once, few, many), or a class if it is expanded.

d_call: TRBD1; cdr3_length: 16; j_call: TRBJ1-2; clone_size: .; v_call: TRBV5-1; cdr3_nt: TGCGCCAGCAGCTACGACAGGGGGGCCCCGGTCTATGGCTACACCTTC; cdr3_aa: CASSYDRGAPVYGYTF
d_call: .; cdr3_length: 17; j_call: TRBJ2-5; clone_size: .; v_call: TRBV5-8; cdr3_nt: TGTGCCAGCAGCAGATGGGGTTCACCTCAGGGGCAAGAGACCCAGTACTTC; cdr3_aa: CASSRWGSPQGQETQYF
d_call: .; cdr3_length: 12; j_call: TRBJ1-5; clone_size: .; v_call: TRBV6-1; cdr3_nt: TGTGCCAGCAGTGAAGCAGACACCCCGGGCCATTTT; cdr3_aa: CASSEADTPGHF
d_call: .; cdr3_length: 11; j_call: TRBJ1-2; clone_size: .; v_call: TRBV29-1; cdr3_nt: TGCAGCGTTGCAACAGGGTATGGCTACACCTTC; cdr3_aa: CSVATGYGYTF
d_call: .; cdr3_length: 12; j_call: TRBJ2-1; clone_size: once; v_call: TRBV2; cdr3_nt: TGTGCCAGCAGGCCTACCTACAATGAGCAGTTCTTC; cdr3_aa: CASRPTYNEQFF
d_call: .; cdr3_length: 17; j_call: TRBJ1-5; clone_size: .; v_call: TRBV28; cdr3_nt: TGTGCCAGCAGTTTTTCAGCAACCCCACAGGGAGGTCAGCCCCAGCATTTT; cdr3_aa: CASSFSATPQGGQPQHF
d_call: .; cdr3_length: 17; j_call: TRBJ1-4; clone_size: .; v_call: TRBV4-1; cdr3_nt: TGCGCCAGCAGCCAGGGTAGCCAACAGGGAGGGTTTGAAAAACTGTTTTTT; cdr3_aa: CASSQGSQQGGFEKLFF
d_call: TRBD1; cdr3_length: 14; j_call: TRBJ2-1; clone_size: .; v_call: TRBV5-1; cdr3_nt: TGCGCCAGCAGCTTGGGACAGGGGGCAGATGAGCAGTTCTTC; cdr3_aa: CASSLGQGADEQFF
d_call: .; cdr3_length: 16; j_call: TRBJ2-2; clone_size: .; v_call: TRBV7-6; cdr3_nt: TGTGCCAGCAGCTTCGAGGGCCGAGAAAACACCGGGGAGCTGTTTTTT; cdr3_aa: CASSFEGRENTGELFF
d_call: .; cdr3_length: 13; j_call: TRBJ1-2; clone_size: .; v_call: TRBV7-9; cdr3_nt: TGTGCCAGCAGCGCCTCCGAGGTGAAAGGCTACACCTTC; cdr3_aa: CASSASEVKGYTF
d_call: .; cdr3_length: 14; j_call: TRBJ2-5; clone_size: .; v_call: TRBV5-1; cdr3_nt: TGCGCCAGCAGCGAGACCGGGACGAGAGAGACCCAGTACTTC; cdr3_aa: CASSETGTRETQYF
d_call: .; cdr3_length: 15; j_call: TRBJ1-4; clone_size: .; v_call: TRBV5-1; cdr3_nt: TGCGCCAGCACCTTGGTTGACCCAGGGAAAGAAAAACTGTTTTTT; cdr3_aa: CASTLVDPGKEKLFF
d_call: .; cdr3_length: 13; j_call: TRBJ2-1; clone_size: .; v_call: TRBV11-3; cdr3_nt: TGTGCCAGCAGCTTCCAGTTCGACAATGAGCAGTTCTTC; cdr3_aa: CASSFQFDNEQFF
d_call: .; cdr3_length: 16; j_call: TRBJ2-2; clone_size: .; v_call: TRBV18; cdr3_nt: TGTGCCAGCTCATCCCCCAGGGGAACGGACACCGGGGAGCTGTTTTTT; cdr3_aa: CASSSPRGTDTGELFF
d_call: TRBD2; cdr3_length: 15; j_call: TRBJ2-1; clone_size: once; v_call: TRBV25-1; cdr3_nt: TGTGCCAGCAGTACTTTAGCGGGAGACAACAATGAGCAGTTCTTC; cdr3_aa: CASSTLAGDNNEQFF
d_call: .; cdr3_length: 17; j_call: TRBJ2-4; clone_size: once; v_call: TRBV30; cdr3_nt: TGTGCCTGGGGAGGTAGCGGACAGTTTAGAGCCAAAAACATTCAGTACTTC; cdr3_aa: CAWGGSGQFRAKNIQYF
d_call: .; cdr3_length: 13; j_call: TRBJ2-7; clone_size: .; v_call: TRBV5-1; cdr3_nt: TGCGCCAGCAGCTGGACACAGGGAAACGAGCAGTACTTC; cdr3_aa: CASSWTQGNEQYF
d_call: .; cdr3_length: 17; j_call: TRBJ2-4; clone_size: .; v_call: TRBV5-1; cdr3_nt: TGCGCCAGCAGCTTGGAGAGGGGGTGGGAAACCAAAAACATTCAGTACTTC; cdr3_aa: CASSLERGWETKNIQYF
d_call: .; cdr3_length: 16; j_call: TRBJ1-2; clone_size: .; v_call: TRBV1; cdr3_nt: TGCACCAGCAGTAGACGTGGTTTGCGAAAGACCTATGGCTACACCTTC; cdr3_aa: CTSSRRGLRKTYGYTF
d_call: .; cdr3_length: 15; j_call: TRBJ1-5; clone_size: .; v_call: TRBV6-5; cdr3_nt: TGTGCCAGCAGGGGGGGGAGAGGTGGAAATCAGCCCCAGCATTTT; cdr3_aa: CASRGGRGGNQPQHF
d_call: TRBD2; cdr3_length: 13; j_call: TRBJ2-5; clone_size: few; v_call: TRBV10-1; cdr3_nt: TGCGCCAGCAGTGTTAGCGGGGGAGAGACCCAGTACTTC; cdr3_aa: CASSVSGGETQYF
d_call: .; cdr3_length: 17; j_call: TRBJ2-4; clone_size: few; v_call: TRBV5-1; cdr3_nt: TGCGCCAGCAGCAGACTTCCACCGGGGGTATCCAAAAACATTCAGTACTTC; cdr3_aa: CASSRLPPGVSKNIQYF
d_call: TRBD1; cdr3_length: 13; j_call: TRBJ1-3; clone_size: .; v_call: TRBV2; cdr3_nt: TGTGCCAGCAGTGTGGACAGGGGAAACACCATATATTTT; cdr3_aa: CASSVDRGNTIYF
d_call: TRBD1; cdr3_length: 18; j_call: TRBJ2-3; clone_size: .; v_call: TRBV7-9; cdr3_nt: TGTGCCAGCAGCGAGGGACAGGGGGCGCGTCCCTACACAGATACGCAGTATTTT; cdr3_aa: CASSEGQGARPYTDTQYF
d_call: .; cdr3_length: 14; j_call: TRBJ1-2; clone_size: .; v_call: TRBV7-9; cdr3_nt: TGTGCCAGCAGCCTACTCCGGGAACCTAATGGCTACACCTTC; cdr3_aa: CASSLLREPNGYTF
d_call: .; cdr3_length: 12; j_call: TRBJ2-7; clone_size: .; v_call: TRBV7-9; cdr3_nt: TGTGCCAGTGGGGACGGCTCCTACGAGCAGTACTTC; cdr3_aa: CASGDGSYEQYF
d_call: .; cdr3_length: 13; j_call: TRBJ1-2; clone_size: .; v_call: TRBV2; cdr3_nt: TGTGCCAGCAGTGAAGGGTTTAACTATGGCTACACCTTC; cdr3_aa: CASSEGFNYGYTF
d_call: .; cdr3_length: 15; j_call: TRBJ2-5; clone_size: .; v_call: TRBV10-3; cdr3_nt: TGTGCCATCAGTGAGTTCGGGGACACTTCGGAGACCCAGTACTTC; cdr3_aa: CAISEFGDTSETQYF
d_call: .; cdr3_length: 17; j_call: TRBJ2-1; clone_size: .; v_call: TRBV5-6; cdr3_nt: TGTGCCAGCAGCTTAAGTAGGCGGGCCAGCTCCTACAATGAGCAGTTCTTC; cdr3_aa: CASSLSRRASSYNEQFF
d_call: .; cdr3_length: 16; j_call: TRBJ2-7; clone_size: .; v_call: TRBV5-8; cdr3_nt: TGTGCCAGCAGCCCCCAAAGCGGGTGGGTTGCCTACGAGCAGTACTTC; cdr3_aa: CASSPQSGWVAYEQYF
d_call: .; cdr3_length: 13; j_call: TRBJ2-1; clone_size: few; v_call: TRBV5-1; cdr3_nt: TGCGCCAGCAGCTTGGGGGCGCAGAATGAGCAGTTCTTC; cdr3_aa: CASSLGAQNEQFF
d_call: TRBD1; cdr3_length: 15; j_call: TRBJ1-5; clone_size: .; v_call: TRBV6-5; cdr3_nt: TGTGCCAGCAGGGGGACAGCCTCGGGGAATCAGCCCCAGCATTTT; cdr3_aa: CASRGTASGNQPQHF
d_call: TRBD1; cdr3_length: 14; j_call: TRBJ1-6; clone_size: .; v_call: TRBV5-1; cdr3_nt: TGCGCCAGCAGCCGGGACAGGGAGGGATCACCCCTCCACTTT; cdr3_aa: CASSRDREGSPLHF
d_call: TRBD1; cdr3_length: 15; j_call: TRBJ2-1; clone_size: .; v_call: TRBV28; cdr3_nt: TGTGCCAGCAGCACCACAGGGGTTTATACGTATGAGCAGTTCTTC; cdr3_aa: CASSTTGVYTYEQFF
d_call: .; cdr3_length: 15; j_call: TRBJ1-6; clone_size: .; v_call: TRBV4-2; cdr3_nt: TGTGCCAGCAGCTCCAGGGCGGTGGGGAGTTCACCCCTCCACTTT; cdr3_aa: CASSSRAVGSSPLHF
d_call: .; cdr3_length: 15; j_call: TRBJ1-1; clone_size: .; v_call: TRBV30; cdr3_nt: TGTGCCTGGAGACCGACAGGCCCCCGGCTCGGTGAAGCTTTCTTT; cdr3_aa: CAWRPTGPRLGEAFF
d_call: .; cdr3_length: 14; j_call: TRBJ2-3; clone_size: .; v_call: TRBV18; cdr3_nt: TGTGCCAGCCAAGGCGGGGAGGGCACAGATACGCAGTATTTT; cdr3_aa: CASQGGEGTDTQYF
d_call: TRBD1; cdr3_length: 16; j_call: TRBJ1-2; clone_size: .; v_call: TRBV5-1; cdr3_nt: TGCGCCAGCAGCGCGAGTGGACAGGACAGCCTAAGGGGCTACACCTTC; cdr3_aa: CASSASGQDSLRGYTF
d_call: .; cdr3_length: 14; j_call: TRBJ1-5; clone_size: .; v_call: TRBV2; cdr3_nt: TGTGCCAGCAGCCCCAGGGGAGGGAATCAGCCCCAGCATTTT; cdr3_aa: CASSPRGGNQPQHF
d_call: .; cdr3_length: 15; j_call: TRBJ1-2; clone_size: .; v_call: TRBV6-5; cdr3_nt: TGTGCCAGCCGAACTCGGAGGGGGGGAGCGTATGGCTACACCTTC; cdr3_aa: CASRTRRGGAYGYTF
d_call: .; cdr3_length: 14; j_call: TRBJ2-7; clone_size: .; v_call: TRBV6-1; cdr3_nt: TGTGCCAGCAGCCAGTGGGCTAGCTTCGACGAGCAGTACTTC; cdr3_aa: CASSQWASFDEQYF
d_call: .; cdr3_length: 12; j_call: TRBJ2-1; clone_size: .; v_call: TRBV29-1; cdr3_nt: TGCAGCGTTGAGTTTGCGACGAATGAGCAGTTCTTC; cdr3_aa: CSVEFATNEQFF
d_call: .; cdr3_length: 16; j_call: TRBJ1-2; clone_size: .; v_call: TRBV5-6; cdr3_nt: TGTGCCAGCAGCAAGGCGGGAAGATATCCTAACTATGGCTACACCTTC; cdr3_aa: CASSKAGRYPNYGYTF
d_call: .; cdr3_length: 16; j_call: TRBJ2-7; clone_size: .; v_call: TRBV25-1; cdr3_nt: TGTGCCAGCAGTTCTCGAGGGGAGGAAAGCTCCTACGAGCAGTACTTC; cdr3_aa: CASSSRGEESSYEQYF
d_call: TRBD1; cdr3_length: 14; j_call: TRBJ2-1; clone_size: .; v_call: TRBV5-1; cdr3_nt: TGCGCCAGCAGCGCCAGGACAGGGGACGATGAGCAGTTCTTC; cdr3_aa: CASSARTGDDEQFF
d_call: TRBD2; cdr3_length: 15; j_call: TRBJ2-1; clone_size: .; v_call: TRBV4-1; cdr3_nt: TGCGCCAGCAGCCCGGGAGGACCAATTTACAATGAGCAGTTCTTC; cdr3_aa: CASSPGGPIYNEQFF
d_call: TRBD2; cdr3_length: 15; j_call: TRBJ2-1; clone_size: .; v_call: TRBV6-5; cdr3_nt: TGTGCCAGCAGTACACTAGCGGGGGTAAACAATGAGCAGTTCTTC; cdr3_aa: CASSTLAGVNNEQFF
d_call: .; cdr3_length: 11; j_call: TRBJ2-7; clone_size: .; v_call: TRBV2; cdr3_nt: TGTGCCTCAGCTCGCCCCGGGGTGGAGTACTTC; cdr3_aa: CASARPGVEYF
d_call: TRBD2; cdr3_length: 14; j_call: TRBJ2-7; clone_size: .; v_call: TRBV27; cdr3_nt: TGTGCCAGCAGTGGGATAGCGGGACGCTACGAGCAGTACTTC; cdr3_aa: CASSGIAGRYEQYF
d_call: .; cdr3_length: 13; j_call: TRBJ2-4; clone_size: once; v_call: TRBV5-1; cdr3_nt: TGCGCCAGCAGCTTGGACAGCAAAAACATTCAGTACTTC; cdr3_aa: CASSLDSKNIQYF
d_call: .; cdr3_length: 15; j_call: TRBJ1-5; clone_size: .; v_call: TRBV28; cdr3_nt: TGTGCCAGCAGTTTAATAGGGTCGGCGGATCAGCCCCAGCATTTT; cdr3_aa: CASSLIGSADQPQHF
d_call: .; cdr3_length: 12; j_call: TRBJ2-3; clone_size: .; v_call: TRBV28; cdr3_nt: TGTGCCAGCAGTTCCGCCGGGATGTTAAAGTATTTT; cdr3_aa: CASSSAGMLKYF
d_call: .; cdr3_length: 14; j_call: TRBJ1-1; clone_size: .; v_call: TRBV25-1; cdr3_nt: TGTGCCAGCAAAAAAGGGGGGGAATTGCCTGAAGCTTTCTTT; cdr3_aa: CASKKGGELPEAFF
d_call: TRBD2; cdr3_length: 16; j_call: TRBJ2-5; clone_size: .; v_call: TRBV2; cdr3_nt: TGTGCCAGCAGCCCGAGACTAGCGGGAGTGGGTGAGACCCAGTACTTC; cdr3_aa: CASSPRLAGVGETQYF
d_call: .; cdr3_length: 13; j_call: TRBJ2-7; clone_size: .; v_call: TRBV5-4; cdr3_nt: TGTGCCAGCAGCAAGGACCGAGCCTACGAGCAGTACTTC; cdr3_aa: CASSKDRAYEQYF
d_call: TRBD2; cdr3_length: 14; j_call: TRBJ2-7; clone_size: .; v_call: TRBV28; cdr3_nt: TGTGCCAGCAGCCTAGCGGGTAATACCTACGAGCAGTACTTC; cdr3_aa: CASSLAGNTYEQYF
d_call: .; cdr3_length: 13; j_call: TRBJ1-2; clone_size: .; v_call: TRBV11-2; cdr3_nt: TGTGCCAGCAGCCTGGGCGCAGGGACCGGCTACACCTTC; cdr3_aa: CASSLGAGTGYTF
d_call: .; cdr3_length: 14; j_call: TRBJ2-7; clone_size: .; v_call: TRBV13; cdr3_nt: TGTGCCAGCAGCACCGGACTTGCCTCCTACGAGCAGTACTTC; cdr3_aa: CASSTGLASYEQYF
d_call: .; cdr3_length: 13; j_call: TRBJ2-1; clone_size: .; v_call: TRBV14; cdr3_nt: TGTGCCAGCAGCCAGGCCACGTTCGGAGAGCAGTTCTTC; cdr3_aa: CASSQATFGEQFF
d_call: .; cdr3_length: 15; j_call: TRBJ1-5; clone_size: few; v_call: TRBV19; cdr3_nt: TGTGCCAGTAGTATCTCGGGGGCCGGCAATCAGCCCCAGCATTTT; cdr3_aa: CASSISGAGNQPQHF